What follows are 7 T cell receptor beta chains derived from one specimen sequenced in a study of vaccination effects on CD4 cells after COVID-19. Measured with immunoSEQ multiplex PCR; TCRdb has only the in-frame clones, and not every one. This table has more than 60,000 clones, around 70% appearing once. What these receptors recognize is not known. Within the ViraFEST assay, antigen-specific CD4+ T cells underwent expansion with viral peptide pools prior to sequencing. Once cultured for roughly ten days, the cells underwent separation to obtain CD4+ T cells. Participants completed two doses of the BNT162b2 or mRNA-1273 vaccine. This specimen consisted of CD4+ T cells from PBMCs cultured with HCoV-229E spike peptides, obtained after COVID-19 vaccination. The receptors here all came from a human donor who received a COVID-19 vaccine.

This CDR3 reads CASRSDSGNGYTF. Written as DNA, the CDR3 is TGTGCCAGCAGATCGGACAGTGGCAATGGCTACACCTTC. The chain links TRBV2 to TRBJ1-2; TRBD1 might be the D (6 bases). There are 13 residues in the CDR3. The V gene's germline CDR1 is SNHLY and CDR2 FYNNEI. The germline V and J ends were trimmed by 6 bases and 6 bases, with 14 bases remaining between them.

Written as DNA, the CDR3 is TGTGCCAGCAGTTGGGACAGGGCCACCTCCTACGAGCAGTACGTC. It is translated as CASSWDRATSYEQYV. The V call is TRBV6-6, the J call TRBJ2-7; TRBD1 agrees at 9 bases. Germline trimming cut 4 bases from V and 0 bases from J; bases unmatched to any gene: 4. Per the germline V gene, CDR1 is MNHNY and CDR2 is SVGAGI (reference sequence). The CDR3 extends over 15 amino acids.

This clone was observed a handful of times. The CDR3 DNA is TGTGCCAGCAGTTTCGAACCGGGGACCATATATTTT. This codes for CASSFEPGTIYF. This chain links TRBV12-3 or TRBV12-4 with TRBJ1-3; D uncertain. The V and J ends lost 3 bases and 10 bases respectively, with 10 bases between them. The CDR3 consists of 12 residues.

This sequence joins TRBV19 and TRBJ1-1, with 7 bases aligning to TRBD1. There are 14 residues in the CDR3. The germline CDR1 and CDR2 sequences are LNHDA and SQIVND (reference sequence). V trimming: 5 bases; J trimming: 5 bases; junction bases outside the gene matches: 8. The CDR3 DNA reads as TGTGCCAGTAGTGTGGGACAGAAAGTAACTGAAGCTTTCTTT. Residues: CASSVGQKVTEAFF.

V usage is TRBV2 and J usage is TRBJ1-5, with D possibly being TRBD1 (5 bases). In germline, CDR1 is SNHLY, CDR2 FYNNEI. Between the trimmed V and J ends, which lost 2 bases and 5 bases, there was a span of 10 bases. CDR3 length: 14 residues. The CDR3 region is CASSEWGRDQPQHF. The CDR3 bases are TGTGCCAGCAGTGAATGGGGGAGGGATCAGCCCCAGCATTTT.

Of note for this clone: One end of the junction varies from germline; a read error may be responsible. V gene TRBV4-1 combines with J gene TRBJ2-1; no reliable D call. The CDR3 loop spans 13 amino acids. Germline CDR1 and CDR2: MGHRA and YSYEKL. CDR3 in DNA: TGCGCCAGCAGTCAAGGACGGATTAATGAGCAGTTCTTC. The encoded protein is CASSQGRINEQFF.

This clone was counted a few times. CDR3 sequence: CASSLSAWGGYGYTF. The CDR3 bases are TGTGCCAGCAGCCTGTCCGCCTGGGGCGGCTATGGCTACACCTTC. V usage is TRBV6-5 and J usage is TRBJ1-2, with TRBD1 as a possible D gene (5 bases). V lost 6 bases and J lost 4, with 18 bases in between. Germline CDR1 and CDR2: MNHEY and SVGAGI. There are 15 residues in the CDR3.